One and the same sample provided the 13 T cell receptor beta chains below, sequenced in a study of cytomegalovirus exposure and HLA in healthy donors. The assay was immunoSEQ multiplex PCR, and TCRdb's table has in-frame clones only and misses some. The sample shows over 70,000 clones, around 94% of them seen only once. Sequencing input: PBMCs. The receptors stem from a young woman in good health and CMV-seronegative.

V and J are TRBV6-1 and TRBJ2-7, with 9 nucleotides matching TRBD1. The CDR3 contains 15 residues. V was pared by 0 bases and J by 9 bases, with 9 bases of the junction left unmatched. Germline assignment: CDR1 MNHNS and CDR2 SASEGT. The DNA for the CDR3 is TGTGCCAGCAGTGAAGCCGGGACAGGGTTTCTTTGGCAGTACTTC. Protein product: CASSEAGTGFLWQYF.

The chain uses TRBV9 and TRBJ2-4; the match to TRBD2 covers 8 bases. CDR1 is SGDLS, CDR2 YYNGEE, per germline. The CDR3 has 19 amino acids. Germline trimming cut 0 bases from V and 0 bases from J; bases unmatched to any gene: 11. CDR3 region: CASSVAGGPTHEAKNIQYF. DNA for the CDR3: TGTGCCAGCAGCGTAGCGGGGGGGCCGACCCACGAAGCCAAAAACATTCAGTACTTC.

This clone has a single count. The chain links TRBV4-1 to TRBJ1-1; D perhaps matches TRBD1 (5 bases). The CDR3 consists of 16 residues. Trimming shortened V by 3 bases and J by 1 base, and 15 bases separated the two germline ends. Germline CDR1 reads MGHRA; CDR2 reads YSYEKL. CDR3 nucleotide sequence: TGCGCCAGCAGCCACCTAATCCGACAGAGGAACACTGAAGCTTTCTTT. It encodes CASSHLIRQRNTEAFF.

V is TRBV15 and J is TRBJ2-3; unclear D gene. The V gene lost 0 bases and the J gene lost 1 base, with 11 bases spanning the gap. Germline V gene lookup returns CDR1 LNHNV and CDR2 YYDKDF (reference sequence). The CDR3 spans 16 residues. The CDR3 sequence: CATSRDERRRTDTQYF. The CDR3 DNA sequence: TGTGCCACCAGCAGAGATGAAAGGAGACGCACAGATACGCAGTATTTT.

This chain joins TRBV5-4 and TRBJ1-1, with TRBD1 matching over 8 bases. Unmatched junction bases numbered 9, after V lost 1 base and J lost 4 bases. The germline CDR1 and CDR2 sequences are SGHNT and YYREEE (reference sequence). The CDR3 is 16 residues long. The CDR3 coding sequence is TGTGCCAGCAGCTTGTTTGCAGGGGGCGGAGGCACTGAAGCTTTCTTT. It codes for CASSLFAGGGGTEAFF.

The V and J genes are TRBV5-8 and TRBJ1-2; 9 bases map to TRBD1. Germline trimming cut 0 bases from V and 5 bases from J; bases unmatched to any gene: 8. Germline V lookup: CDR1 SGHTS, CDR2 YDEGEE. The CDR3 has 16 residues. CDR3 coding DNA: TGTGCCAGCAGCTTGGAGGCGGGACAGGGAAGATATGGCTACACCTTC. Translation: CASSLEAGQGRYGYTF.

The V gene is TRBV5-4, the J gene TRBJ2-1; TRBD2 matches 14 bases. The germline CDR1 and CDR2 sequences are SGHNT and YYREEE (reference sequence). J was trimmed by 7 bases and V by 4 bases; bases with no gene match: 7. This CDR3 region has 16 residues. The CDR3: CASSARLAGGRNEQFF. CDR3 nucleotide sequence: TGTGCCAGCAGCGCCAGACTAGCGGGGGGGCGAAATGAGCAGTTCTTC.

This clone has a single count. The rearrangement joins TRBV18 to TRBJ1-3; 7 positions match TRBD1. V trimming: 3 bases; J trimming: 0 bases; junction bases outside the gene matches: 5. Germline-derived CDR1 and CDR2 are KGHSH and LQKENI. The CDR3 runs to 16 residues. The CDR3: CASSPSTGSSGNTIYF. CDR3 DNA: TGTGCCAGCTCACCCTCGACAGGGTCCTCTGGAAACACCATATATTTT.

The chain uses TRBV7-2 and TRBJ2-3; TRBD2 matches at 9 bases. The V gene end was trimmed by 5 bases and the J gene end by 3 bases; junction bases not matched to a gene: 9. CDR3 length equals 16 residues. Germline V gives CDR1 SGHTA, CDR2 FQGNSA. Here the CDR3 DNA reads TGTGCCAGCAGCATCTCAGCGGGGGGCCGGACAGATACGCAGTATTTT. Its translation: CASSISAGGRTDTQYF.

This chain joins TRBV28 and TRBJ2-1; TRBD1 matches 8 bases. Looked up from germline, CDR1 is MDHEN and CDR2 is SYDVKM. This CDR3 is built from 13 residues. Trimming took 3 bases from V and 9 from J; bases not matched to a gene: 4. The CDR3 spells CASSLTGAFEQFF. The CDR3 coding sequence is TGTGCCAGCAGTTTGACAGGGGCGTTTGAGCAGTTCTTC.

CDR3: CASSQPGQGNQPQHF. DNA of the CDR3: TGCGCCAGCAGCCAACCCGGACAGGGCAATCAGCCCCAGCATTTT. The chain has TRBV4-1 and TRBJ1-5; TRBD1 aligns across 7 bases. J lost 2 bases, V lost 2 bases, and 3 bases had no gene match. CDR1 is MGHRA, CDR2 YSYEKL, per germline. CDR3 length: 15 amino acids.

Of note for this clone: The sample has other DNA sequences that encode this CDR3 too. The chain combines TRBV5-1 with TRBJ2-5, with 8 bases aligning to TRBD1. In germline, CDR1 is SGHRS, CDR2 YFSETQ. The CDR3 is 13 residues long. V lost 0 bases, J lost 5 bases, and 0 bases stayed unmatched. The CDR3 loop reads CASSLGQGETQYF. In nucleotides, the CDR3 is TGCGCCAGCAGCTTGGGACAGGGGGAGACCCAGTACTTC.

V gene TRBV13 combines with J gene TRBJ2-5; 9 nucleotides align to TRBD2. CDR1 is PRHDT and CDR2 is FYEKMQ in the germline V gene (reference sequence). V trimming: 1 base; J trimming: 1 base; junction bases outside the gene matches: 4. The CDR3 length is 16 residues. The CDR3 DNA sequence: TGTGCCAGCAGCTTAGCCCCGACTAGCGGCCAAGAGACCCAGTACTTC. Translation gives CASSLAPTSGQETQYF.